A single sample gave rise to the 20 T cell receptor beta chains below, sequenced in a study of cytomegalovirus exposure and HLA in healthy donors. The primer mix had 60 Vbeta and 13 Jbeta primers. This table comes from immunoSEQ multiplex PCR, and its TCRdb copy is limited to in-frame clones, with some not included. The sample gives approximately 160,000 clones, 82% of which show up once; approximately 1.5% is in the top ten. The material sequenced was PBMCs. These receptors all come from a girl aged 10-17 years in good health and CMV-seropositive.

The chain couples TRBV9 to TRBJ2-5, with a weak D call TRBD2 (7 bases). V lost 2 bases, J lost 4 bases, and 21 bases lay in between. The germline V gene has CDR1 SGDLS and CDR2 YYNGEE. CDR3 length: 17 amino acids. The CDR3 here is CASSVRGGPWYGETQYF. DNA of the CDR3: TGTGCCAGCAGCGTTAGGGGGGGGCCCTGGTATGGAGAGACCCAGTACTTC.

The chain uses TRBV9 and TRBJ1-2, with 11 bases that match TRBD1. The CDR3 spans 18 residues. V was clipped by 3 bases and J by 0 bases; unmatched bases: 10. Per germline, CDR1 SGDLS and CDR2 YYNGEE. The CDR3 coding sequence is TGTGCCAGCAGCGCGACCGGGACAGGGGGGAAAGCTAACTATGGCTACACCTTC. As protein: CASSATGTGGKANYGYTF.

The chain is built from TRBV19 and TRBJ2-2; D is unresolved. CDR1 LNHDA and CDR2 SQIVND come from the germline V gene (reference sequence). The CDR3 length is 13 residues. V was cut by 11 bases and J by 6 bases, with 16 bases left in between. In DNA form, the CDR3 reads TGTGCCTGTCGGCCGCCTGGGCCCGGGGAGCTGTTTTTT. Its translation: CACRPPGPGELFF.

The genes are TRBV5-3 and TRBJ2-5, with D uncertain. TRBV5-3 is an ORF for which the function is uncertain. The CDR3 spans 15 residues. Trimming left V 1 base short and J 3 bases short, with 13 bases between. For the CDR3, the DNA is TGTGCCAGAAGCTTGTCGGTCCGGGTTAAAGAGACCCAGTACTTC. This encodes CARSLSVRVKETQYF.

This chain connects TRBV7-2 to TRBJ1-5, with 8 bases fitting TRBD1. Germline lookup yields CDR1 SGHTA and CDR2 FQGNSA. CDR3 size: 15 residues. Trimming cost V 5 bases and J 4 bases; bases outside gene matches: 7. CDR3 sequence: CASSRIGQGNQPQHF. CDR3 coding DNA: TGTGCCAGCAGCCGAATTGGACAGGGTAATCAGCCCCAGCATTTT.

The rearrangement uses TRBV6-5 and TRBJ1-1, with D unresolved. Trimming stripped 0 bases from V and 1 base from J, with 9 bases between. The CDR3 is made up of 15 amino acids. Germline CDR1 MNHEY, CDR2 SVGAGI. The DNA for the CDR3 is TGTGCCAGCAGTTACTCCAGGCTCACGAACACTGAAGCTTTCTTT. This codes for CASSYSRLTNTEAFF.

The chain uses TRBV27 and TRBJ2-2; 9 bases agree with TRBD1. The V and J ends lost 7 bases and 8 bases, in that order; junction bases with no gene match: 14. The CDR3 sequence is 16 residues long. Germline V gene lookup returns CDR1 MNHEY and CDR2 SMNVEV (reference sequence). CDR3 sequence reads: CASTLTGTGLKGELFF. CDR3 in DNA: TGTGCCAGCACCTTAACCGGGACAGGGTTAAAGGGGGAGCTGTTTTTT.

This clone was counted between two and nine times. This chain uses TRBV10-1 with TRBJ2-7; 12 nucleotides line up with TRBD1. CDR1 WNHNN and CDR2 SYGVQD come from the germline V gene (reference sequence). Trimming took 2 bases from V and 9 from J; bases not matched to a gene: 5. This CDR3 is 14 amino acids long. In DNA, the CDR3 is TGCGCCAGCAGTGAGGAGGGGACAGGGGGCCGGCAGTACTTC. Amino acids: CASSEEGTGGRQYF.

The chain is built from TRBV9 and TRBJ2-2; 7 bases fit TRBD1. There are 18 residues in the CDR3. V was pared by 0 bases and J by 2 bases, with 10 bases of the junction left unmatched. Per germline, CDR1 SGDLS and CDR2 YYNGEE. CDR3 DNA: TGTGCCAGCAGCGTAGGGGTAGGACAGGACCTAAACACCGGGGAGCTGTTTTTT. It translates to CASSVGVGQDLNTGELFF.

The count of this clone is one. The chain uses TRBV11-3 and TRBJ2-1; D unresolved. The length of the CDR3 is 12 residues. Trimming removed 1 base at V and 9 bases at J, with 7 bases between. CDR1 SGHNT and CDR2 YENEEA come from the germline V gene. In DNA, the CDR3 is TGTGCCAGCAGCTTAGGGTCAGGTGAGCAGTTCTTC. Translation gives CASSLGSGEQFF. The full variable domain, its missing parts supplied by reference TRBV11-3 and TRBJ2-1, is EAGVVQSPRYKIIEKKQPVAFWCNPISGHNTLYWYLQNLGQGPELLIRYENEEAVDDSQLPKDRFSAERLKGVDSTLKIQPAELGDSAVYLCASSLGSGEQFFGPGTRLTVL.

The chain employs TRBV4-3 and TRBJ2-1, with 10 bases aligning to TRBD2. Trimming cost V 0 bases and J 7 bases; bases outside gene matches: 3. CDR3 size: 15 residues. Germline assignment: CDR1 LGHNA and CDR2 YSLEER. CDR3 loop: CASSQDQRGGNEQFF. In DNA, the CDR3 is TGCGCCAGCAGCCAAGACCAGCGGGGGGGGAATGAGCAGTTCTTC.

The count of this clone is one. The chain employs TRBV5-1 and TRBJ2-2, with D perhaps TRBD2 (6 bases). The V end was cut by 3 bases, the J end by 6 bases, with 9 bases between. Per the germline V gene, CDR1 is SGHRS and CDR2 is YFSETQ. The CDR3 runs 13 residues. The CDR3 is CASSSGTSGELFF. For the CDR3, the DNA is TGCGCCAGCAGCTCTGGGACTTCCGGGGAGCTGTTTTTT.

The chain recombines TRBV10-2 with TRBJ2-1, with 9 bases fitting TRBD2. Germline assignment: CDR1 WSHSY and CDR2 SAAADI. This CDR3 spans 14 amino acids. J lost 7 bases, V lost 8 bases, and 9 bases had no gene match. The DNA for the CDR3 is TGCGCCAGCGGGACTAGCTGGATGGGAAATGAGCAGTTCTTC. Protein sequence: CASGTSWMGNEQFF.

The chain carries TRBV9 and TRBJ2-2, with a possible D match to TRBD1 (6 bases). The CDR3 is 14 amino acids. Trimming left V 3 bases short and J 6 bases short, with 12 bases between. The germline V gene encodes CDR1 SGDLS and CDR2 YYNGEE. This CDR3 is CASSGQVGAGELFF. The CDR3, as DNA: TGTGCCAGCAGCGGACAGGTCGGCGCCGGGGAGCTGTTTTTT. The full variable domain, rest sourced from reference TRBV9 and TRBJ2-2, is DSGVTQTPKHLITATGQRVTLRCSPRSGDLSVYWYQQSLDQGLQFLIQYYNGEERAKGNILERFSAQQFPDLHSELNLSSLELGDSALYFCASSGQVGAGELFFGEGSRLTVL.

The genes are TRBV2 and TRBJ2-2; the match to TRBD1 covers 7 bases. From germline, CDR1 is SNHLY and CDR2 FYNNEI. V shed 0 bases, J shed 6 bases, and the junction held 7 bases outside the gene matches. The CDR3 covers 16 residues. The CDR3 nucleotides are TGTGCCAGCAGTGAAGCCCGGGACAGCCCCCCCGGGGAGCTGTTTTTT. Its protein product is CASSEARDSPPGELFF.

The CDR3 sequence is CSAQPPTGMDGYTF. The CDR3 DNA reads TGCAGCGCCCAACCTCCGACAGGGATGGATGGCTACACCTTC. V gene TRBV29-1 combines with J gene TRBJ1-2, with 7 bases fitting TRBD1. CDR1 is SQVTM, CDR2 ANQGSEA, per germline. This CDR3 contains 14 residues. The junction had 14 bases not matched to a gene; V was cut back by 7 bases and J by 6 bases.

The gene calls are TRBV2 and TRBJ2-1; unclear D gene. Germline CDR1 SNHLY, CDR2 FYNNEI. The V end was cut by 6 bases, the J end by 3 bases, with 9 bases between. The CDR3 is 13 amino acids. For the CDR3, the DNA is TGTGCCAGCAGAGACTTAGGCTACAATGAGCAGTTCTTC. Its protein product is CASRDLGYNEQFF.

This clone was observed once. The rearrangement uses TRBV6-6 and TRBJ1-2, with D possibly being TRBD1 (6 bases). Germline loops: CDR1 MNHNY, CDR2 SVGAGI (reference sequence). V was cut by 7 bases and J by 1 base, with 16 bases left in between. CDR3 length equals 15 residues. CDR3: CASNPGQHLNYGYTF. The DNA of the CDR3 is TGTGCCAGCAACCCCGGACAGCACCTTAACTATGGCTACACCTTC.

This CDR3 reads CAWTGGRTDTQYF. Here the CDR3 DNA reads TGTGCCTGGACAGGGGGCCGGACAGATACGCAGTATTTT. The J gene is TRBJ2-3, the V gene TRBV30, with 8 bases fitting TRBD1. The length of the CDR3 is 13 residues. CDR1 and CDR2 (germline): GTSNPN, SVGIG (reference sequence). Trimming cost V 4 bases and J 3 bases; bases outside gene matches: 3.

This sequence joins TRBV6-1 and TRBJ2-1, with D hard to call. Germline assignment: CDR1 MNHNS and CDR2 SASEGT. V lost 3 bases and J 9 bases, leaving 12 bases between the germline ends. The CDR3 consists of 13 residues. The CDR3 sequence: CASSDQVLREQFF. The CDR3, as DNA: TGTGCCAGCAGTGATCAGGTTCTACGTGAGCAGTTCTTC.